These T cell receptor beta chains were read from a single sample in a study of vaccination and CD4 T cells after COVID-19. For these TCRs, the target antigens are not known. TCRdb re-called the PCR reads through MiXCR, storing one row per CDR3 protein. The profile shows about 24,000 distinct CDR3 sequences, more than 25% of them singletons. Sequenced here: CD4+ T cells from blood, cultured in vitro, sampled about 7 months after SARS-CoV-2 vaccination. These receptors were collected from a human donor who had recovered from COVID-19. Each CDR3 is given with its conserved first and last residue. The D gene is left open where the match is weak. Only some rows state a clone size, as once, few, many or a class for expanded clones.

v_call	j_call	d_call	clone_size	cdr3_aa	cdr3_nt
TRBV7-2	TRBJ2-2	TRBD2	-	CASSLRVAGGLNTGELFF	TGTGCCAGCAGCTTAAGGGTAGCGGGAGGGCTGAACACCGGGGAGCTGTTTTTT
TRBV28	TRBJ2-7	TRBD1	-	CASSPDRGYEQYF	TGTGCCAGCAGTCCGGACAGGGGCTACGAGCAGTACTTC
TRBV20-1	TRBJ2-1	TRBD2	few	CSARSSPGTSSNEQFF	TGCAGTGCTAGATCCTCACCCGGGACTAGCTCGAATGAGCAGTTCTTC
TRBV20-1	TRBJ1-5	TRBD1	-	CSARDRTTGFNQPQHF	TGCAGTGCTAGAGACCGCACGACAGGGTTCAATCAGCCCCAGCATTTT
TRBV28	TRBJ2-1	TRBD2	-	CASSLFAAGGYNEQFF	TGTGCCAGCAGTTTATTCGCCGCGGGAGGCTACAATGAGCAGTTCTTC
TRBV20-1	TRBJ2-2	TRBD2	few	CSAEGLLNTGELFF	TGCAGTGCTGAGGGACTACTCAACACCGGGGAGCTGTTTTTT
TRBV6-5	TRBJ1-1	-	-	CASSYLKAFF	TGTGCCAGCAGTTACTTGAAAGCTTTCTTT
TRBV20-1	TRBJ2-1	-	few	CSARVRVAYNEQFF	TGCAGTGCTAGAGTCAGGGTCGCCTACAATGAGCAGTTCTTC
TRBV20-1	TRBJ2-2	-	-	CSARDPRANPGELFF	TGCAGTGCTAGAGATCCGAGGGCGAATCCCGGGGAGCTGTTTTTT
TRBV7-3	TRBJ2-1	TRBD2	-	CASSLGLAMNEQFF	TGTGCCAGCAGCTTGGGACTAGCGATGAATGAGCAGTTCTTC
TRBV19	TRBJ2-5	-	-	CASGSSGGPGETQYF	TGTGCCAGTGGATCCTCCGGGGGGCCGGGAGAGACCCAGTACTTC
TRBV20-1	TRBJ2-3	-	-	CSAFLRDTQYF	TGCAGTGCTTTCTTGAGGGATACGCAGTATTTT
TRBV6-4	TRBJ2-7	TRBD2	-	CASRPPGGSRNEQYF	TGTGCCAGCAGGCCTCCGGGGGGGTCTCGGAACGAGCAGTACTTC
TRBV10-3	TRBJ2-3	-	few	CAISEGQGSTDTQYF	TGTGCCATCAGTGAAGGGCAGGGAAGCACAGATACGCAGTATTTT
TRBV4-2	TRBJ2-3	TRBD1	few	CASSQDRGSTDTQYF	TGTGCCAGCAGCCAAGACAGGGGGAGCACAGATACGCAGTATTTT
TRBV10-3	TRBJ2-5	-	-	CAISESKGVGETQYF	TGTGCCATCAGTGAGTCGAAGGGGGTTGGGGAGACCCAGTACTTC
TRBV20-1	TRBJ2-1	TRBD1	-	CSARALGQGGPLSSYNEQFF	TGCAGTGCTAGAGCCCTGGGACAGGGGGGCCCCCTAAGCTCCTACAATGAGCAGTTCTTC
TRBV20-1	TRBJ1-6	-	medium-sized	CSAQPGAGHSPLHF	TGCAGTGCCCAGCCGGGGGCAGGCCATTCACCCCTCCACTTT
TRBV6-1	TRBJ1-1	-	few	CASLSRPYYTEAFF	TGTGCCAGCTTGAGTAGGCCCTACTACACTGAAGCTTTCTTT
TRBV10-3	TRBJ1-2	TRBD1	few	CAISRAGTDRIYGYTF	TGTGCCATCAGCAGAGCGGGGACAGACCGAATCTATGGCTACACCTTC
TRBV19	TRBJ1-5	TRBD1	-	CASSRQGNQPQHF	TGTGCCAGTAGTAGACAGGGGAATCAGCCCCAGCATTTT
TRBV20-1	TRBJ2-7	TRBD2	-	CSATPLAGGNEQYF	TGCAGTGCTACTCCCTTAGCGGGAGGAAACGAGCAGTACTTC
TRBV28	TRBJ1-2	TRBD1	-	CASSSPSSGQGGYGYTF	TGTGCCAGCAGTTCACCCTCTTCCGGACAGGGGGGATATGGCTACACCTTC